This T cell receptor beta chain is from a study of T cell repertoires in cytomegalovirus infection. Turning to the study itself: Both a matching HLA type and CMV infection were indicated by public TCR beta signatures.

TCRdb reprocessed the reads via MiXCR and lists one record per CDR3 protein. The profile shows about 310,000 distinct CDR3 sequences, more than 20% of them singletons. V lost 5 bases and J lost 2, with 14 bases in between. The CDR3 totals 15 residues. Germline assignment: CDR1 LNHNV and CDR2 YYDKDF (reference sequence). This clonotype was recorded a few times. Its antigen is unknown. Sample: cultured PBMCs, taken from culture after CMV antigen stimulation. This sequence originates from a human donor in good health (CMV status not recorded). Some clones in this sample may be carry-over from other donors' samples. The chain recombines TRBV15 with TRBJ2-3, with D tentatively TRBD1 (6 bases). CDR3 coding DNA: TGTGCCACCAGCGCACTTAGGGGGATCACAGATACGCAGTATTTT. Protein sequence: CATSALRGITDTQYF.